Shown below are 15 T cell receptor beta chains from a single sample sequenced in a study of T-cell reconstitution after alpha-beta-depleted transplantation in children. Library preparation (for TCRbeta) was performed with unique molecular identifiers. Via MiXCR, TCRdb re-called the PCR reads, giving one row per CDR3 protein. The table has fewer than 550,000 distinct CDR3 sequences, roughly 15% seen once. This specimen was PBMCs, mostly from graft donor cells, taken 360 days after TCRalphabeta/CD19-depleted stem cell transplant. The receptor source for this set is a boy under two years old who had a stem cell transplant for Wiskott-Aldrich syndrome, so the T cells may come from the graft donor.

This chain links TRBV18 with TRBJ2-1; 12 bases map to TRBD1. This CDR3 comprises 18 residues. Germline V CDR1 and CDR2: KGHSH, LQKENI. V lost 1 base and J lost 5; bases outside the gene matches: 9. CDR3 DNA: TGTGCCAGCTCACCACTCAACTTGGGACAGGGGGCGCACAATGAGCAGTTCTTC. Residues: CASSPLNLGQGAHNEQFF.

This clonotype appeared many times. V usage is TRBV5-1 and J usage is TRBJ1-1; no clear D gene. The germline V and J ends were trimmed by 2 bases and 1 base, with 9 bases remaining between them. Germline assignment: CDR1 SGHRS and CDR2 YFSETQ. The CDR3 consists of 14 residues. CDR3 residues: CASSFNSGNTEAFF. CDR3 sequence (DNA): TGCGCCAGCAGCTTTAACAGTGGGAACACTGAAGCTTTCTTT. The whole variable domain, remainder taken from reference TRBV5-1 and TRBJ1-1, is KAGVTQTPRYLIKTRGQQVTLSCSPISGHRSVSWYQQTPGQGLQFLFEYFSETQRNKGNFPGRFSGRQFSNSRSEMNVSTLELGDSALYLCASSFNSGNTEAFFGQGTRLTVV.

This clonotype has just a few counts. The rearrangement links TRBV5-1 to TRBJ1-1; D gene unclear. The CDR3 loop spans 16 amino acids. Looked up from germline, CDR1 is SGHRS and CDR2 is YFSETQ. Trimming left V 4 bases short and J 2 bases short, with 18 bases between. The CDR3 DNA sequence: TGCGCCAGCAGCCCTGGTTCACCTAACGGAAACACTGAAGCTTTCTTT. Residues: CASSPGSPNGNTEAFF.

This clonotype was seen only a few times. The chain links TRBV6-5 to TRBJ1-3, with a possible D match to TRBD1 (5 bases). Trimming shortened V by 0 bases and J by 3 bases, and 6 bases separated the two germline ends. CDR3 size: 14 residues. The germline V gene has CDR1 MNHEY and CDR2 SVGAGI. The chain's CDR3 is CASSYSGRGNTIYF. CDR3 in DNA: TGTGCCAGCAGTTACTCGGGACGTGGAAACACCATATATTTT.

This clonotype was seen a handful of times. The chain links TRBV20-1 to TRBJ2-7; 10 bases map to TRBD2. The germline gives CDR1 DFQATT, CDR2 SNEGSKA (reference sequence). The length of the CDR3 is 14 residues. The ends lost 6 bases at V and 2 bases at J; junction bases unmatched: 7. CDR3 DNA sequence: TGCAGTGCGAAGACTAGCGGGCTAGCCTACGAGCAGTACTTC. It is translated as CSAKTSGLAYEQYF.

This clonotype was seen a few times. The chain's CDR3 is CASSFPGLTDTQYF. CDR3 sequence (DNA): TGTGCCAGCAGCTTTCCGGGACTCACAGATACGCAGTATTTT. The rearrangement links TRBV5-6 to TRBJ2-3; a weak D match, TRBD2 (6 bases). Germline V lookup: CDR1 SGHDT, CDR2 YYEEEE. The CDR3 runs 14 residues. Trimming removed 2 bases at V and 2 bases at J, with 9 bases between.

This chain joins TRBV30 and TRBJ2-4; D not certain. CDR3 length: 11 amino acids. Between the trimmed V and J ends, which lost 6 bases and 5 bases, there was a span of 8 bases. Germline CDR1 reads GTSNPN; CDR2 reads SVGIG (reference sequence). The CDR3 loop reads CACQVQNIQYF. In DNA, the CDR3 is TGTGCCTGTCAAGTACAAAACATTCAGTACTTC.

This clonotype turned up a few times. This chain connects TRBV19 to TRBJ2-5; TRBD2 aligns across 8 bases. The CDR3 runs 11 residues. CDR1 and CDR2 (germline): LNHDA, SQIVND (reference sequence). Trimming removed 3 bases from V and 9 bases from J; junction bases left unmatched: 0. The CDR3 loop reads CASSMGLAQYF. As DNA, the CDR3 is TGTGCCAGTAGTATGGGACTAGCCCAGTACTTC.

V gene TRBV7-9 combines with J gene TRBJ2-5; 7 nucleotides match TRBD1. This CDR3 is built from 17 residues. The germline V gene has CDR1 SEHNR and CDR2 FQNEAQ (reference sequence). V shed 5 bases and J 0 bases; nucleotides not matched to a gene: 12. This CDR3 reads CASSRPTGSKHQETQYF. The CDR3 region has the DNA TGTGCCAGCAGCCGACCGACAGGGAGTAAACACCAAGAGACCCAGTACTTC.

The V gene is TRBV20-1, the J gene TRBJ2-3; D is possibly TRBD2 (6 bases). Germline values: CDR1 DFQATT, CDR2 SNEGSKA (reference sequence). The CDR3 is 16 amino acids. The V and J ends lost 4 bases and 2 bases respectively, with 19 bases between them. As DNA, the CDR3 is TGCAGTGCTATTGAGCGGGCCCGGTTCCCCACAGATACGCAGTATTTT. Amino acids: CSAIERARFPTDTQYF.

This clonotype turned up a few times. In DNA form, the CDR3 reads TGTGCCAGCAGGCTGGGCGGACAGGGGGGGACCCAGTACTTC. Translation: CASRLGGQGGTQYF. This chain uses TRBV12-3 or TRBV12-4 with TRBJ2-5; 10 nucleotides agree with TRBD1. V lost 6 bases and J lost 7; bases outside the gene matches: 8. This CDR3 has 14 amino acids.

The chain is built from TRBV29-1 and TRBJ1-1; D might be TRBD1 (6 bases). CDR1 is SQVTM, CDR2 ANQGSEA, per germline. Trimming left V 1 base short and J 3 bases short, with 6 bases between. The CDR3 runs 12 residues. The CDR3 nucleotides read TGCAGCGTTGAAGGGGGGCACACTGAAGCTTTCTTT. Translated, it gives CSVEGGHTEAFF.

This clonotype occurred many times. This chain links TRBV10-3 with TRBJ2-3, with 9 bases that match TRBD2. Germline lookup yields CDR1 ENHRY and CDR2 SYGVKD. This CDR3 region has 14 residues. V lost 7 bases and J lost 1; bases outside the gene matches: 3. CDR3 sequence: CAITPSGGTDTQYF. The CDR3, as DNA: TGTGCCATCACCCCTAGCGGGGGCACAGATACGCAGTATTTT.

A few counts support this clonotype. The chain joins TRBV5-1 to TRBJ2-5; weak D call: TRBD1 (5 bases). The germline CDR1 and CDR2 sequences are SGHRS and YFSETQ. The ends were cut back, 1 base at V and 5 bases at J, with 15 bases in the middle. CDR3 length: 15 residues. CDR3 DNA: TGCGCCAGCAGCTTGTTGCAGACAGCGAGCGAGACCCAGTACTTC. Amino acids: CASSLLQTASETQYF.

The sample holds a few counts of this clonotype. The chain uses TRBV9 and TRBJ2-1, with unresolved D. The V end lost 1 base, the J end lost 9 bases, and 11 bases lay between the germline ends. This CDR3 spans 13 amino acids. In germline, CDR1 is SGDLS, CDR2 YYNGEE. The CDR3 protein is CASSVSAFSEQFF. CDR3 bases: TGTGCCAGCAGCGTAAGTGCCTTTAGTGAGCAGTTCTTC.